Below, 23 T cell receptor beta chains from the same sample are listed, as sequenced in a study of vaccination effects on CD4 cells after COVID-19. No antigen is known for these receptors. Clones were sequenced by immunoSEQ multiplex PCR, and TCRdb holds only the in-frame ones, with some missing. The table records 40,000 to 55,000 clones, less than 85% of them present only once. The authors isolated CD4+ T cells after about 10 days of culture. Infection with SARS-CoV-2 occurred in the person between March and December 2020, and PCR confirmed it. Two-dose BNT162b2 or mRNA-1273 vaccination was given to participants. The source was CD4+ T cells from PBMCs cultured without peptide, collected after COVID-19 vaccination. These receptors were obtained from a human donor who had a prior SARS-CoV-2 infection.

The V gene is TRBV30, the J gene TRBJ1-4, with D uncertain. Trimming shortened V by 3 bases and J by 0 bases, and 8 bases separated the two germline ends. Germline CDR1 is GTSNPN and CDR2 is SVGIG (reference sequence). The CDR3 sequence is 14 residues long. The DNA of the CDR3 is TGTGCCTGGAGCCACGGGACAACTAATGAAAAACTGTTTTTT. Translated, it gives CAWSHGTTNEKLFF.

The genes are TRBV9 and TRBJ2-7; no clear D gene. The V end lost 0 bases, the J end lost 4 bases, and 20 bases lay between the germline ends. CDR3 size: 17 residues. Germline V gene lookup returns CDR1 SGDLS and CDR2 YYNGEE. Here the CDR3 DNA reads TGTGCCAGCAGCGTAGGTTCCGTGTGGGATGGGGAATACGAGCAGTACTTC. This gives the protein CASSVGSVWDGEYEQYF.

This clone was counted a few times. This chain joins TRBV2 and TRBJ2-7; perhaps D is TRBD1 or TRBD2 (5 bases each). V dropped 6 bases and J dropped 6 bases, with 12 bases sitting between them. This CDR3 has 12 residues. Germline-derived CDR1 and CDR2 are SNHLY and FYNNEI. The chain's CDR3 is CASRYVGTEQYF. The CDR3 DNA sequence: TGTGCCAGCAGATACGTTGGGACCGAGCAGTACTTC.

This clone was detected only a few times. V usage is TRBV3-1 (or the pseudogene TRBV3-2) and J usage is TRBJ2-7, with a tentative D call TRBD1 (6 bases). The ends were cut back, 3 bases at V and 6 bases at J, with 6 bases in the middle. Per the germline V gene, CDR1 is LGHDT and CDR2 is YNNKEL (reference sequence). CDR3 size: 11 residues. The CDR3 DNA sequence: TGTGCCAGCAGCCAGGGGGCCGAGCAGTACTTC. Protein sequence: CASSQGAEQYF.

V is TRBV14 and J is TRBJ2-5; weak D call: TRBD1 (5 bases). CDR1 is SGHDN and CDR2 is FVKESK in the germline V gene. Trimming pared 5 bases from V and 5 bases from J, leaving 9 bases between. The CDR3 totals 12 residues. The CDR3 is CASSANRETQYF. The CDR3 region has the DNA TGTGCCAGCAGCGCGAACAGGGAGACCCAGTACTTC.

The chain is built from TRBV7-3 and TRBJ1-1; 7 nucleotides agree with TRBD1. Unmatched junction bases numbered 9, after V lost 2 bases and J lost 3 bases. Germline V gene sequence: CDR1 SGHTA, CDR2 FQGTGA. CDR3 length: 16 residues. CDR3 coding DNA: TGTGCCAGCAGCTTACTAGGGGGCACTCCATACACTGAAGCTTTCTTT. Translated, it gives CASSLLGGTPYTEAFF.

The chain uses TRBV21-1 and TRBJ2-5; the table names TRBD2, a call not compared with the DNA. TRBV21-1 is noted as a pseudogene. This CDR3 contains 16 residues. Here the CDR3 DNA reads TGTGCCAGCAGCAAAGCAGCTAGCGGGGGGGCGGGGACCCAGTACTTC. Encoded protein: CASSKAASGGAGTQYF.

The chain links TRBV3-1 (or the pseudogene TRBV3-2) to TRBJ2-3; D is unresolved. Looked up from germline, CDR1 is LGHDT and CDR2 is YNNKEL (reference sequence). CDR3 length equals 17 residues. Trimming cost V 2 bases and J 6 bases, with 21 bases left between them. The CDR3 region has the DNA TGTGCCAGCAGCCAAATGGGTTTAGGCCCCCCTCGGGATACGCAGTATTTT. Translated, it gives CASSQMGLGPPRDTQYF.

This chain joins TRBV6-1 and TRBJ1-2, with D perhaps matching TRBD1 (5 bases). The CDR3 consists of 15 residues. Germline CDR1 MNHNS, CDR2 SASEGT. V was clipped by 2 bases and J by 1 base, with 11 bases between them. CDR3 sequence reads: CASSEPTTVNYGYTF. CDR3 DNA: TGTGCCAGCAGTGAACCTACGACAGTTAACTATGGCTACACCTTC.

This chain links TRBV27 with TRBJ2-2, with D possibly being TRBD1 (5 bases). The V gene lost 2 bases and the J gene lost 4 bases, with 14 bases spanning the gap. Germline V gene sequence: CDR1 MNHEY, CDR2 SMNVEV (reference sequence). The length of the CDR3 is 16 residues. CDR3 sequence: CASSLRSGWGTGELFF. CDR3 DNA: TGTGCCAGCAGTTTACGGTCAGGGTGGGGCACCGGGGAGCTGTTTTTT.

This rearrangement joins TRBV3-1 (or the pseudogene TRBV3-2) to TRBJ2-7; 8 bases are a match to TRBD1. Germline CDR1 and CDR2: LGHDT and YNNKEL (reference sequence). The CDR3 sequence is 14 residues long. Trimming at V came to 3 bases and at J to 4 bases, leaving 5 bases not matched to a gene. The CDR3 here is CASSHGQGWYEQYF. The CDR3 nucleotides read TGTGCCAGCAGCCACGGACAGGGCTGGTACGAGCAGTACTTC.

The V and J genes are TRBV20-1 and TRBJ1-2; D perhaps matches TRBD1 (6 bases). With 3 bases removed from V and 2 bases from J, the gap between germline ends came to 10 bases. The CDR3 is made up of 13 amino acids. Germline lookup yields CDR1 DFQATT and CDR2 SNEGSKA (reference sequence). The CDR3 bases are TGCAGTGCTAGTTCCAGGGGCAACTATGGCTACACCTTC. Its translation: CSASSRGNYGYTF.

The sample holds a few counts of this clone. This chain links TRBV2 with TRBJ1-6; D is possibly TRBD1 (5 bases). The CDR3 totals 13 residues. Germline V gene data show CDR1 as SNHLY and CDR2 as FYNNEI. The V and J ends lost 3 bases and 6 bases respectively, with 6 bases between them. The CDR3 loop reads CASSDRGNSPLHF. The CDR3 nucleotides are TGTGCCAGCAGTGATAGGGGTAATTCACCCCTCCACTTT.

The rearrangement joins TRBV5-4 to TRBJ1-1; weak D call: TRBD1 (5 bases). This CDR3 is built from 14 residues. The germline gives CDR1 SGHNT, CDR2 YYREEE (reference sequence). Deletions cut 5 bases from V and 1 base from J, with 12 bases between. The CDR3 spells CASSPGRANTEAFF. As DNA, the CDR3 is TGTGCCAGCAGTCCGGGACGGGCGAACACTGAAGCTTTCTTT.

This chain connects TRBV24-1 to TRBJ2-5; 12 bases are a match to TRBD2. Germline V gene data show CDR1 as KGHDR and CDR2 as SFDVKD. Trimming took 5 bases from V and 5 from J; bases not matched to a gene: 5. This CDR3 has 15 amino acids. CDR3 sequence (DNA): TGTGCCACCAGTGCCACTAGCGGGGGGTTGGAGACCCAGTACTTC. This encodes CATSATSGGLETQYF.

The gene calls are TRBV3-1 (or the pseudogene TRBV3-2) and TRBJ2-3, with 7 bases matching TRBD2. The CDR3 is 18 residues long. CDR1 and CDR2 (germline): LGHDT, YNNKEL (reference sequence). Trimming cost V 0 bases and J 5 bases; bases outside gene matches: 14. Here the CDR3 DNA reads TGTGCCAGCAGCCAAGATAGAAGTGTCGAGTGGGGGGGAGATACGCAGTATTTT. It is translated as CASSQDRSVEWGGDTQYF.

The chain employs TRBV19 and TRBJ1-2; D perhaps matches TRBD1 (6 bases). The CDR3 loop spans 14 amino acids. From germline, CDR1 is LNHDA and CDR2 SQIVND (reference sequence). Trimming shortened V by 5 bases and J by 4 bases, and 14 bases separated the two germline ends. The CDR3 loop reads CASSVGAASYGYTF. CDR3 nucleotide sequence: TGTGCCAGTAGTGTGGGGGCAGCCTCCTATGGCTACACCTTC.

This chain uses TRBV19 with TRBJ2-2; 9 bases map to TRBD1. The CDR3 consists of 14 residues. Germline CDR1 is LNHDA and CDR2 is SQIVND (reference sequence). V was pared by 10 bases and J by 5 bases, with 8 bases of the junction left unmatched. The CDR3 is CATIRDRVTGELFF. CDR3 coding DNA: TGTGCCACTATCCGGGACAGGGTAACCGGGGAGCTGTTTTTT.

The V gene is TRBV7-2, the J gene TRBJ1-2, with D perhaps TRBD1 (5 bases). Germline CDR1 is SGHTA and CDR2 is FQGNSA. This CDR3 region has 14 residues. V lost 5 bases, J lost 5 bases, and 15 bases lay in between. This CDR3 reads CASSQMGDSYGYTF. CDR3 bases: TGTGCCAGCAGCCAGATGGGGGATAGTTATGGCTACACCTTC.

The CDR3 DNA sequence: TGTGCCAGCAGCCCCCAACCTAACTATGGCTACACCTTC. This gives the protein CASSPQPNYGYTF. V gene TRBV7-2 combines with J gene TRBJ1-2; no definite D call. CDR1 is SGHTA, CDR2 FQGNSA, per germline. V was pared by 5 bases and J by 0 bases, with 7 bases between. CDR3 length: 13 residues.

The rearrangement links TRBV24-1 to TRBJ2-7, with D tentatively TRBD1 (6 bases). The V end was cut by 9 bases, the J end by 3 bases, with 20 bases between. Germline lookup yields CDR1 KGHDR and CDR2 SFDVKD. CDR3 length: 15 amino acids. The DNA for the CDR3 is TGTGCCACCGATGGAAGACAGGACGAGATCTACGAGCAGTACTTC. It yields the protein CATDGRQDEIYEQYF.

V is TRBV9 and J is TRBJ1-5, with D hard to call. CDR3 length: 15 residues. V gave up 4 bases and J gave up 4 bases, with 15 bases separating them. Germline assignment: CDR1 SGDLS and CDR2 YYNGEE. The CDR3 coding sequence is TGTGCCAGCAGCCCCGGGAGGGAAGGGAATCAGCCCCAGCATTTT. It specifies CASSPGREGNQPQHF.

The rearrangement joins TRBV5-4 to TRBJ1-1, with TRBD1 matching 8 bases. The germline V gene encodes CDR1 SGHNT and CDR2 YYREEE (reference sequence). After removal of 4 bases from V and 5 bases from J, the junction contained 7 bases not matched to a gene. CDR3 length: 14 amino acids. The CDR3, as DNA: TGTGCCAGCAGCGTAGGACAGGGTAGGACTGAAGCTTTCTTT. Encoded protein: CASSVGQGRTEAFF.